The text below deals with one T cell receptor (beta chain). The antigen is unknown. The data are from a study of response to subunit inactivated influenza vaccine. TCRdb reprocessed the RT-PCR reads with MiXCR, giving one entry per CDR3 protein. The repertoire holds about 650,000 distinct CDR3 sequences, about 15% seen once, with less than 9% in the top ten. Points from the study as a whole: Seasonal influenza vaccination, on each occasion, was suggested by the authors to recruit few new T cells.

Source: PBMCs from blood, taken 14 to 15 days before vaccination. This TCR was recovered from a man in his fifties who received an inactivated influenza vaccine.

The CDR3 spells CSVTGAGNTEAFF. In DNA form, the CDR3 reads TGCAGCGTGACAGGGGCGGGGAACACTGAAGCTTTCTTT. The V call is TRBV29-1, the J call TRBJ1-1, with TRBD1 matching 8 bases. Losses at the gene ends were 6 bases for V and 1 base for J; bases not matched to a gene: 4. From germline, CDR1 is SQVTM and CDR2 ANQGSEA. The CDR3 runs 13 residues.